These 18 T cell receptor beta chains originate from one sample sequenced in a study of human T cells and chemical hapten exposure. Via MiXCR, TCRdb re-called the RACE reads, giving one row per CDR3 protein. The repertoire has fewer than 400,000 distinct CDR3 sequences, around 7% of them found once; the top ten carry 8.4%. This sample's time point: patch test 1, 2 weeks after DPC sensitization. Documented treatment: therapeutic diphenylcyclopropenone sensitization with weekly scalp DPC. Sample: whole blood, taken in connection with sensitization to the hapten diphenylcyclopropenone (DPC). Receptors originate from a woman in her late teens or twenties with alopecia areata. Some clones in this sample may be carry-over from other donors' samples.

The chain joins TRBV5-1 to TRBJ1-1; 8 bases line up with TRBD1. The CDR3 spans 16 residues. Looked up from germline, CDR1 is SGHRS and CDR2 is YFSETQ. The junction had 7 bases not matched to a gene; V was cut back by 0 bases and J by 3 bases. DNA for the CDR3: TGCGCCAGCAGCTTGGCCCGCAGGGGGCAGGACACTGAAGCTTTCTTT. Amino acids: CASSLARRGQDTEAFF. Complete variable domain (other parts from reference TRBV5-1 and TRBJ1-1): KAGVTQTPRYLIKTRGQQVTLSCSPISGHRSVSWYQQTPGQGLQFLFEYFSETQRNKGNFPGRFSGRQFSNSRSEMNVSTLELGDSALYLCASSLARRGQDTEAFFGQGTRLTVV.

J is TRBJ1-6 and V is TRBV5-1, with D possibly TRBD1 on 5 matching bases. The germline CDR1 and CDR2 sequences are SGHRS and YFSETQ. Trimming removed 0 bases at V and 0 bases at J, with 13 bases between. This CDR3 comprises 18 residues. Here the CDR3 reads CASSLDRAGGSYNSPLHF. The CDR3 bases are TGCGCCAGCAGCTTGGATCGAGCCGGGGGCTCCTATAATTCACCCCTCCACTTT.

This chain joins TRBV7-8 and TRBJ1-5; the D gene is possibly TRBD1 (5 bases). CDR1 and CDR2 (germline): SGHVS, FQNEAQ. V dropped 3 bases and J dropped 4 bases, with 10 bases sitting between them. This CDR3 contains 14 residues. The CDR3 coding sequence is TGTGCCAGCAGCTTCGACAGAGTTAATCAGCCCCAGCATTTT. Translated: CASSFDRVNQPQHF.

This clonotype was picked up many times. The chain has TRBV6-5 and TRBJ1-2, with 9 bases matching TRBD1. This CDR3 has 15 amino acids. J lost 6 bases, V lost 6 bases, and 11 bases had no gene match. In germline, CDR1 is MNHEY, CDR2 SVGAGI. CDR3 nucleotides: TGTGCCAGCAGCTCTAACATGGGACAGGGAGATGGCTACACCTTC. Translation gives CASSSNMGQGDGYTF.

This clonotype was observed a handful of times. V usage is TRBV5-1 and J usage is TRBJ2-3, with 7 bases aligning to TRBD2. Trimming took 0 bases from V and 7 from J; bases not matched to a gene: 8. CDR3 length: 15 amino acids. Germline loops: CDR1 SGHRS, CDR2 YFSETQ. Here the CDR3 DNA reads TGCGCCAGCAGCTTGGAAAGCCTAGCGGTTCATACGCAGTATTTT. It yields the protein CASSLESLAVHTQYF.

The chain is built from TRBV9 and TRBJ2-3; 10 bases align to TRBD2. The germline V gene has CDR1 SGDLS and CDR2 YYNGEE. J lost 9 bases, V lost 0 bases, and 4 bases had no gene match. CDR3 length: 14 residues. The CDR3: CASSVESGGATQYF. The CDR3 DNA reads TGTGCCAGCAGCGTAGAAAGCGGGGGGGCAACGCAGTATTTT.

This clonotype has a handful of counts. The chain carries TRBV4-2 and TRBJ2-3; D is ambiguous. CDR1 LGHNA and CDR2 YNFKEQ come from the germline V gene. This CDR3 spans 15 amino acids. The V gene lost 8 bases and the J gene lost 1 base, with 16 bases spanning the gap. The CDR3 is CASAPGRAGTDTQYF. CDR3 coding DNA: TGTGCCAGCGCTCCCGGTAGGGCGGGCACAGATACGCAGTATTTT.

This clonotype showed up just a few times. This chain joins TRBV29-1 and TRBJ2-1, with D perhaps TRBD1 or TRBD2 (5 bases each). Trimming removed 7 bases at V and 10 bases at J, with 17 bases between. The CDR3 has 12 amino acids. Germline V gene data show CDR1 as SQVTM and CDR2 as ANQGSEA. In DNA, the CDR3 is TGCAGCGCCGCGCCTAGGGACGAAGAGCAGTTCTTC. Amino acids: CSAAPRDEEQFF.

This clonotype has more than one count but fewer than ten. This chain joins TRBV3-1 and TRBJ2-7; the D gene is possibly TRBD1 (6 bases). V gave up 5 bases and J gave up 1 base, with 15 bases separating them. CDR1 is LGHDT, CDR2 YNNKEL, per germline (reference sequence). CDR3 size: 15 residues. CDR3 residues: CASSSSGTRSYEQYF. CDR3 sequence (DNA): TGTGCCAGCAGCTCGTCCGGGACAAGGTCCTACGAGCAGTACTTC.

This clonotype was observed many times. This sequence joins TRBV24-1 and TRBJ2-3, with D unclear. The CDR3 totals 13 residues. CDR1 and CDR2 from the germline V gene are KGHDR and SFDVKD. Trimming removed 7 bases from V and 6 bases from J, with 13 bases in between. As DNA, the CDR3 is TGTGCCACCAGCCCACCCACGTCCGATACGCAGTATTTT. It yields the protein CATSPPTSDTQYF.

Ten or more counts support this clonotype. The gene calls are TRBV5-4 and TRBJ1-6, with TRBD1 matching over 7 bases. The germline CDR1 and CDR2 sequences are SGHNT and YYREEE (reference sequence). The V gene end was trimmed by 3 bases and the J gene end by 6 bases; junction bases not matched to a gene: 3. This CDR3 is 14 amino acids long. CDR3 in amino acids: CASSSGTVNSPLHF. The CDR3 bases are TGTGCCAGCAGCTCCGGGACAGTTAATTCACCCCTCCACTTT.

This clonotype was observed a few times. V is TRBV28 and J is TRBJ2-3, with D unclear. Germline CDR1 is MDHEN and CDR2 is SYDVKM. CDR3 length: 14 amino acids. V lost 7 bases, J lost 1 base, and 12 bases lay in between. The CDR3 reads CASTALVRTDTQYF. Here the CDR3 DNA reads TGTGCCAGCACTGCCTTAGTGCGCACAGATACGCAGTATTTT.

For the CDR3, the DNA is TGTGCCAGCAGATTGACAGGGTCCGGGGAGCTGTTTTTT. It is translated as CASRLTGSGELFF. V gene TRBV7-2 combines with J gene TRBJ2-2, with 7 bases identical to TRBD1. The CDR3 totals 13 residues. The germline gives CDR1 SGHTA, CDR2 FQGNSA. The junction had 4 bases not matched to a gene; V was cut back by 6 bases and J by 6 bases.

CDR3 loop: CASSYSTRGGPLHF. As DNA, the CDR3 is TGTGCCAGCAGTTACTCGACGCGGGGAGGGCCCCTCCACTTT. The chain links TRBV6-2 or TRBV6-3 to TRBJ1-6; no reliable D call. Germline values: CDR1 MNHEY, CDR2 SVGEGT. This CDR3 is built from 14 residues. Trimming took off 0 bases at V and 13 bases at J, with 13 bases between the two ends.

This clonotype was seen repeatedly, ten times or more. The chain has TRBV4-1 and TRBJ2-7, with 8 bases lining up with TRBD1. The germline V gene has CDR1 MGHRA and CDR2 YSYEKL. There are 14 residues in the CDR3. V lost 3 bases, J lost 3 bases, and 4 bases stayed unmatched. DNA of the CDR3: TGCGCCAGCAGCCATGATGGACAGGGCTACGAGCAGTACTTC. It yields the protein CASSHDGQGYEQYF.

This clonotype has only a few counts. J is TRBJ2-6 and V is TRBV3-1, with 8 bases lining up with TRBD1. CDR1 LGHDT and CDR2 YNNKEL come from the germline V gene (reference sequence). This CDR3 is built from 19 residues. Losses at the gene ends were 5 bases for V and 2 bases for J; bases not matched to a gene: 14. The CDR3 loop is CASSDRTGRSAAGANVLTF. The CDR3 DNA sequence: TGTGCCAGCAGCGACCGGACAGGGAGAAGCGCTGCTGGGGCCAACGTCCTGACTTTC.

The gene calls are TRBV3-1 and TRBJ2-7, with 9 nucleotides matching TRBD2. Trimming at V came to 4 bases and at J to 7 bases, leaving 8 bases not matched to a gene. The CDR3 loop spans 14 amino acids. Germline CDR1 is LGHDT and CDR2 is YNNKEL (reference sequence). The CDR3 region is CASSPQVAGDEQYF. The CDR3 nucleotides are TGTGCCAGCAGCCCCCAGGTAGCGGGGGATGAGCAGTACTTC.

This clonotype was seen ten or more times. J is TRBJ1-1 and V is TRBV6-5; possible D gene TRBD1, 5 bases. The CDR3 spans 15 residues. CDR1 is MNHEY and CDR2 is SVGAGI in the germline V gene. Trimming removed 7 bases at V and 4 bases at J, with 19 bases between. The CDR3 is CASTPPGGKGTEAFF. Written as DNA, the CDR3 is TGTGCCAGCACCCCACCTGGGGGGAAGGGCACTGAAGCTTTCTTT.